This TCR beta chain was obtained from a study of T cells in Graves' hyperthyroidism and ophthalmopathy. Study information: Sampling of peripheral blood happened at initial diagnosis, prior to any treatment.

Concerning this clonotype: Antigen: not known.

V shed 3 bases and J shed 0 bases, with 5 bases lying between them. The CDR3 sequence is 13 residues long. Germline V gene sequence: CDR1 ENHRY, CDR2 SYGVKD. Researchers amplified the TCR beta CDR3 regions from RNA transcripts. With the HTBI primer set, the TCR CDR3 went through a first round of RT-PCR. TCRdb processed the multiplex PCR reads anew with MiXCR; each CDR3 protein has one entry. The table shows 200,000 to 300,000 distinct CDR3 sequences, with about 15% occurring only once. Using over 8.5 ml of fresh peripheral blood, PBMCs were prepared. Whole-study results and caveats: Model output signaled ophthalmopathy a median approximately six months ahead of onset.

The chain links TRBV10-3 to TRBJ1-2; D remains ambiguous. The sample comprised blood. The receptor was derived from a woman aged 18-30 years with Graves' ophthalmopathy. CDR3 sequence: CAISEGTNYGYTF. CDR3 coding DNA: TGTGCCATCAGTGAAGGCACTAACTATGGCTACACCTTC.